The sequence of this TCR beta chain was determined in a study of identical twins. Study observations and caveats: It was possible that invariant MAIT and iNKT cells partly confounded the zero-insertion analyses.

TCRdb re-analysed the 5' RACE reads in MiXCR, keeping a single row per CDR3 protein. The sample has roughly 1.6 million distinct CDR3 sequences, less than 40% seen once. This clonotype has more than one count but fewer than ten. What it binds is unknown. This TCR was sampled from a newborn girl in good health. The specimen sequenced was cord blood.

The CDR3 DNA reads as TGTGCCAGCAGCCAACGGGACAGCAATGGCTACACCTTC. The encoded protein is CASSQRDSNGYTF. V usage is TRBV7-2 and J usage is TRBJ1-2; 7 bases fit TRBD1. The CDR3 has 13 residues. The germline V gene encodes CDR1 SGHTA and CDR2 FQGNSA. V was clipped by 5 bases and J by 6 bases; unmatched bases: 6.